The entry below describes one T cell receptor beta chain. This sample was taken from a study of shared clonotypes between healthy human individuals. With V trimmed by 5 bases and J by 2 bases, 9 bases remained unmatched. CDR1 is MDHEN, CDR2 SYDVKM, per germline. The CDR3 has 16 residues. The protocol was immunoSEQ multiplex PCR, while the TCRdb copy is restricted to in-frame clones and leaves out a portion. The table lists roughly 2,500,000 clones, roughly 93% of them singletons. This sequence originates from a young man in good health. Some clones in this sample may be carry-over from other donors' samples. The sequenced sample was naive CD4+ T cells from PBMCs. This sample's subset: CD45RA+ positively selected. The chain joins TRBV28 to TRBJ2-5; 9 bases agree with TRBD1. Here the CDR3 reads CASSVLQGAGQETQYF. The CDR3 nucleotides read TGTGCCAGCAGTGTACTACAGGGGGCCGGTCAAGAGACCCAGTACTTC.